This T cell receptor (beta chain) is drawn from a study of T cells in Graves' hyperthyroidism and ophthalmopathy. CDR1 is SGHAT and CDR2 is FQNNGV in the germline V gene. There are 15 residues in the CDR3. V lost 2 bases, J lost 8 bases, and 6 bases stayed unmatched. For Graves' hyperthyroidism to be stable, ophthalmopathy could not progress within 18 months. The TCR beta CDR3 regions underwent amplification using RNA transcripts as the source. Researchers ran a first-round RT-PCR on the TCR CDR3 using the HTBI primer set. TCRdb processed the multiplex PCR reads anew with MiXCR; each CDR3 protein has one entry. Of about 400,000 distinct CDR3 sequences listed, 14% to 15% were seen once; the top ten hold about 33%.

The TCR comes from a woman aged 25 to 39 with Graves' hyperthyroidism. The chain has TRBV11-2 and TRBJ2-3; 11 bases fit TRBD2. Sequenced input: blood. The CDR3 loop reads CASSLFLAGGGTQYF. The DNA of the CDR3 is TGTGCCAGCAGCTTATTCCTAGCGGGAGGAGGTACGCAGTATTTT. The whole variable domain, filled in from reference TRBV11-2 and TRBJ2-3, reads EAGVAQSPRYKIIEKRQSVAFWCNPISGHATLYWYQQILGQGPKLLIQFQNNGVVDDSQLPKDRFSAERLKGVDSTLKIQPAKLEDSAVYLCASSLFLAGGGTQYFGPGTRLTVL.